This TCR beta chain was identified during a study of T cells after posttransplantation cyclophosphamide. TCRdb's table, derived via immunoSEQ multiplex PCR, lists solely in-frame clones and lacks some. The data contain 15,000 to 20,000 clones, about four fifths of them singletons. Sampled 1 year posttransplant, controls received myeloablative marrow transplants, methotrexate and a calcineurin inhibitor. Worth noting for this clone: What it recognizes is unknown.

Regarding the study as a whole: Recipient CMV seropositivity and CMV reactivation strongly tracked TRB clonality. Skin or GI-infiltrating T cells shared few TRB sequences with blood.

Germline CDR1 is LGHNA and CDR2 is YSLEER. With V trimmed by 1 base and J by 4 bases, 3 bases remained unmatched. This CDR3 has 14 amino acids. This sequence was found in a male patient in his thirties who received an allogeneic stem cell transplant from an unrelated donor, was CMV-positive, and had acute and chronic GVHD. Some T cells may arise from the graft donor. The specimen was PBMCs, collected around 410 days after allogeneic stem cell transplant with calcineurin inhibitor and methotrexate. This chain uses TRBV4-3 with TRBJ2-7; TRBD1 matches at 8 bases. The CDR3 DNA reads as TGCGCCAGCAGCCAAGGGACAGGGTGGTACGAGCAGTACTTC. Residues: CASSQGTGWYEQYF.